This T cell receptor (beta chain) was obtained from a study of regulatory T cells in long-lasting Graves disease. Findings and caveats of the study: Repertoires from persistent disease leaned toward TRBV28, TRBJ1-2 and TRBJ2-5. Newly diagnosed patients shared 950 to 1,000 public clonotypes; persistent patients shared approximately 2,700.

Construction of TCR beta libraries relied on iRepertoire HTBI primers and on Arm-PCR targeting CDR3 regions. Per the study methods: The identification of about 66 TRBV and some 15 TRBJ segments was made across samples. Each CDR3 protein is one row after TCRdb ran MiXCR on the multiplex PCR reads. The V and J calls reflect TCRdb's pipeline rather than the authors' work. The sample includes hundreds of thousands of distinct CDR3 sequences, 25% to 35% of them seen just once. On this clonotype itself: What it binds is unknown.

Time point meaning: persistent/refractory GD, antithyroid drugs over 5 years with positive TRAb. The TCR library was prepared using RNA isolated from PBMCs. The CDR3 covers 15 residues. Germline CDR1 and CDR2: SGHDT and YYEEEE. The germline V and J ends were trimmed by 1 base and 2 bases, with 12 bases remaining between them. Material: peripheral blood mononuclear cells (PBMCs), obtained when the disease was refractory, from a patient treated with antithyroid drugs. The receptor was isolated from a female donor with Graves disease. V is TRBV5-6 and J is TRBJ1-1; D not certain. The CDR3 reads CASSLLAYSNTEAFF. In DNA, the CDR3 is TGTGCCAGCAGCTTGTTGGCATACTCAAACACTGAAGCTTTCTTT. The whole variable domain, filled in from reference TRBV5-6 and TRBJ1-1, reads DAGVTQSPTHLIKTRGQQVTLRCSPKSGHDTVSWYQQALGQGPQFIFQYYEEEERQRGNFPDRFSGHQFPNYSSELNVNALLLGDSALYLCASSLLAYSNTEAFFGQGTRLTVV.